Listed here are 6 T cell receptor beta chains from one sample, sequenced in a study of CD8+ T cells in alopecia areata. Once RNA had been extracted, it was reverse transcribed into cDNA to act as the sequencing template. Libraries were prepared by immunoSEQ multiplex PCR; TCRdb keeps only in-frame clonotypes and omits some of them. There are 110,000 or so clones in the sample; roughly two fifths occur only once, and approximately 2.8% lies in the top ten. What was sequenced was CD4+ T cells sorted from blood. The source of these receptors is a human donor with alopecia areata.

The table lists this clone with a few counts. This sequence joins TRBV29-1 and TRBJ2-5; D uncertain. V lost 0 bases to trimming and J lost 5 bases, with 7 bases between them. Germline V lookup: CDR1 SQVTM, CDR2 ANQGSEA. CDR3 size: 12 residues. The CDR3 protein is CSVEEEWETQYF. DNA of the CDR3: TGCAGCGTTGAAGAGGAGTGGGAGACCCAGTACTTC.

The chain joins TRBV19 to TRBJ2-5; 9 nucleotides line up with TRBD1. The germline V gene encodes CDR1 LNHDA and CDR2 SQIVND (reference sequence). This CDR3 has 14 amino acids. V lost 7 bases, J lost 5 bases, and 8 bases stayed unmatched. The CDR3 DNA reads as TGTGCCAGTACCAAAGGACAGGGGAGCGAGACCCAGTACTTC. Protein sequence: CASTKGQGSETQYF.

This clone has only a few counts. Written as DNA, the CDR3 is TGCAGCGTTGAAGGGGCACGGGACAGGGTGGCCTATGGCTACACCTTC. Residues: CSVEGARDRVAYGYTF. The J gene is TRBJ1-2, the V gene TRBV29-1; TRBD1 aligns across 9 bases. After removal of 1 base from V and 4 bases from J, the junction contained 10 bases not matched to a gene. Germline loops: CDR1 SQVTM, CDR2 ANQGSEA. The CDR3 has 16 residues. The full variable domain, its missing parts supplied by reference TRBV29-1 and TRBJ1-2, is SAVISQKPSRDICQRGTSLTIQCQVDSQVTMMFWYRQQPGQSLTLIATANQGSEATYESGFVIDKFPISRPNLTFSTLTVSNMSPEDSSIYLCSVEGARDRVAYGYTFGSGTRLTVV.

As DNA, the CDR3 is TGCGCCAGCAGCTTGGGGCTTGTCTACAATGAGCAGTTCTTC. This translates into CASSLGLVYNEQFF. V usage is TRBV5-1 and J usage is TRBJ2-1; D gene unclear. V was trimmed by 0 bases and J by 3 bases, leaving 7 bases between them. Germline CDR1 is SGHRS and CDR2 is YFSETQ. The CDR3 runs 14 residues.

The chain carries TRBV29-1 and TRBJ2-1; 8 nucleotides agree with TRBD2. V was pared by 4 bases and J by 4 bases, with 3 bases of the junction left unmatched. CDR1 SQVTM and CDR2 ANQGSEA come from the germline V gene. This CDR3 is built from 13 residues. DNA of the CDR3: TGCAGCGTTGTCACTAGCGGTTACAATGAGCAGTTCTTC. Protein product: CSVVTSGYNEQFF.

This clone was observed a handful of times. A read error may account for a junction end that differs from germline. V is TRBV2 and J is TRBJ1-1, with 12 positions matching TRBD1. The CDR3 spans 13 residues. The germline gives CDR1 SNHLY, CDR2 FYNNEI. CDR3 DNA sequence: TGTGCCAGCAGTACCGGGACAGGGGGCTCGGTGATCTTT. This encodes CASSTGTGGSVIF. The full variable domain, rest sourced from reference TRBV2 and TRBJ1-1, is EPEVTQTPSHQVTQMGQEVILRCVPISNHLYFYWYRQILGQKVEFLVSFYNNEISEKSEIFDDQFSVERPDGSNFTLKIRSTKLEDSAMYFCASSTGTGGSVIFGQGTRLTVV.